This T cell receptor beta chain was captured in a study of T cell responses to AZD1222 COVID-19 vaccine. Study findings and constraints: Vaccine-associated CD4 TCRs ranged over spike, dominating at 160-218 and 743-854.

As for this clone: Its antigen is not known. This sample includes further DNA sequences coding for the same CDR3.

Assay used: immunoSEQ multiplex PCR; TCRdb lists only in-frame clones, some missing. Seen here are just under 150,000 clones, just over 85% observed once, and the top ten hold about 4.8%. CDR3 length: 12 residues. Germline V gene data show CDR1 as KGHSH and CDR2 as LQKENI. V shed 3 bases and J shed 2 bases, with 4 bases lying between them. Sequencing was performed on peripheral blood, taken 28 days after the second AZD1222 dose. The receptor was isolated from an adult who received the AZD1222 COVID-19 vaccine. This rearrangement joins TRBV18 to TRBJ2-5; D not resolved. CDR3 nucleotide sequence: TGTGCCAGCTCACCTAATCAAGAGACCCAGTACTTC. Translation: CASSPNQETQYF.